This TCR beta chain was sequenced in a study of T cells after yellow fever vaccination. This CDR3 spans 13 amino acids. Trimming took off 7 bases at V and 0 bases at J, with 10 bases between the two ends. Per the germline V gene, CDR1 is LGHDT and CDR2 is YNNKEL (reference sequence). This clonotype was counted at least ten times. Antigen specificity is unknown. Study conclusions and caveats: Clones that expanded after primary vaccination mostly reappeared after the booster (96% CD4, approximately 89% CD8).

The TCR cDNA carried a universal primer site and UMIs from 5'RACE template switching. MiXCR, applied by TCRdb to the 5' RACE reads, yields one record per CDR3 protein. The repertoire has over 110,000 distinct CDR3 sequences, less than 9.5% of them found once; the top ten carry roughly 0.73%. The chain has TRBV3-1 and TRBJ2-7; maybe TRBD2 (6 bases). The receptor was isolated from a man aged 30 to 39 who received the YFV17D yellow fever vaccine. The specimen comprised CD4+ T cells sorted from PBMCs, sampled 5 days after the yellow fever booster vaccination. DNA of the CDR3: TGTGCCAGCAACCTGCGGGGCTCCTACGAGCAGTACTTC. Translation gives CASNLRGSYEQYF.